This T cell receptor beta chain was documented in a study of T cell changes during pregnancy in multiple sclerosis. Assay: immunoSEQ multiplex PCR; the TCRdb copy retains only in-frame clones and omits some. The sample records some 33,000 clones, 90% to 95% being singletons. Trimming stripped 3 bases from V and 1 base from J, with 12 bases between. Germline V gene sequence: CDR1 SGHTA, CDR2 FQGNSA. The CDR3 sequence is 15 residues long. This sample comprised CD8+ T cells from peripheral blood mononuclear cells, obtained in the second trimester of pregnancy. The J gene is TRBJ1-1, the V gene TRBV7-2; a possible D gene is TRBD1 (5 bases). This sequence was found in a female donor in good health, enrolled as a control in a pregnancy study. CDR3 bases: TGTGCCAGCAGCTTGGGGGGACGGAGGAACACTGAAGCTTTCTTT. Protein: CASSLGGRRNTEAFF.